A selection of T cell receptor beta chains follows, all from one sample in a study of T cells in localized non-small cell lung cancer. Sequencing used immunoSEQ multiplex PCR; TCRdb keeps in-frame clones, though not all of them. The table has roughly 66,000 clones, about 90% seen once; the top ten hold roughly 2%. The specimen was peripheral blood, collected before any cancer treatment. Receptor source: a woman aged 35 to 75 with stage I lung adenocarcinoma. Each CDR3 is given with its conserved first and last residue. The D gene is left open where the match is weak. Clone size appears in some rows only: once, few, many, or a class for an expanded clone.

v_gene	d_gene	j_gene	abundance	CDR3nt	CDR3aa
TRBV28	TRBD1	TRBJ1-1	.	TGTGCCAGCAGTTTATTACAGGGGAGGGCTGAAGCTTTCTTT	CASSLLQGRAEAFF
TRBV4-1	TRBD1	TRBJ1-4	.	TGCGCCAGCAGCCAAGGGGCGACAGGGGTCGAAAAACTGTTTTTT	CASSQGATGVEKLFF
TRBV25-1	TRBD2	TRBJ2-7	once	TGTGCCAGCAGTCAGACCGGGACTAGCGGGGCCGGCATGAACGAGCAGTACTTC	CASSQTGTSGAGMNEQYF
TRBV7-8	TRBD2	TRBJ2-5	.	TGTGCCAGCAGTCCTAGCGGGAGGGCCCCGACCCAGTACTTC	CASSPSGRAPTQYF
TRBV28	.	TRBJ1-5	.	TGTGCCAGCCCGACAGCATGTCGGCCCCAGCATTTT	CASPTACRPQHF
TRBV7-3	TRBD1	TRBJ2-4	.	TGTGCCAGCAGCTCCCAAGCAGGGGGCGCGGACATTCAATACTTC	CASSSQAGGADIQYF
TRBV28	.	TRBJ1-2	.	TGTGCCAGCAGTTCCCCCGGCTATGGCTACACCTTC	CASSSPGYGYTF
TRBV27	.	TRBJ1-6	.	TGTGCCAGCAGTTTATCAGCTAGGTCACCCCTCCACTTT	CASSLSARSPLHF
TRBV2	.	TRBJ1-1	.	TGTGCCAGCAGATTGACAGGGAACACTGAAGCTTTCTTT	CASRLTGNTEAFF
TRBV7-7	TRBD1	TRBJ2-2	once	TGTGCTAGCAGCTTGTTTCAGGGACAGGGGTCCGGGGAGCTGTTTTTT	CASSLFQGQGSGELFF
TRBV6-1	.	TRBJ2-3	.	TGTGCCAGCAGTGTATATCAGACTAGCACAGATACGCAGTATTTT	CASSVYQTSTDTQYF
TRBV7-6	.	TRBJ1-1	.	TGTGCCAGCAGCGCGCCCCAGGGTACTGAAGCTTTCTTT	CASSAPQGTEAFF
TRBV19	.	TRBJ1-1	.	TGTGCCAGTACCGAAGAGACGGACACTGAAGCTTTCTTT	CASTEETDTEAFF
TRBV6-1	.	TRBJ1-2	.	TGTGCCAGCAGTGGAAGATGGACGACCTTGGGCGGCTACACCTTC	CASSGRWTTLGGYTF
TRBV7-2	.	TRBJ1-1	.	TGTGCCAGCAGCTTATTGGGGGCAGGGAACACTGAAGCTTTCTTT	CASSLLGAGNTEAFF
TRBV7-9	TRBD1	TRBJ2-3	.	TGTGCCAGCAGCTTTGGACAGGGGCAAGATACGCAGTATTTT	CASSFGQGQDTQYF
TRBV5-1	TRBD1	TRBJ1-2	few	TGCGCCAGCAGCGTCGGGACAGGAAACTATGGCTACACCTTC	CASSVGTGNYGYTF
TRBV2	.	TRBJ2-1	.	TGTGCCAGCAGTGAGGGGAAAGGTGAGCAGTTCTTC	CASSEGKGEQFF
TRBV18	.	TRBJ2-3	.	TGTGCCAGCTCACCCCCAGACGGGTCCGCAGAGCAGTATTTT	CASSPPDGSAEQYF
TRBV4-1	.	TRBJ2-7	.	TGCGCCAGCAGCCAAGATAAAGGATGGGACGAGCAGTACTTC	CASSQDKGWDEQYF